This TCR beta chain was captured in a study of blood T cells in healthy people across ages. Then a second PCR, running roughly 7 to 11 cycles, was carried out with a sample-barcoded 5' primer and a J-beta primer mix. TCRdb called the 5' RACE reads again in MiXCR, with one record for every CDR3 protein. The sample carries 700,000 or so distinct CDR3 sequences, 20% to 25% recorded once. This clonotype turned up a few times. Germline V gene sequence: CDR1 SEHNR, CDR2 FQNEAQ (reference sequence). The J segment lost 2 bases and the V segment lost 3 bases, leaving 5 bases of the junction unmatched. The length of the CDR3 is 16 residues.

Input material: blood. The receptor was isolated from a man aged 70-80 years in good health. The chain carries TRBV7-9 and TRBJ1-1; TRBD1 matches at 11 bases. As DNA, the CDR3 is TGTGCCAGCAGCTTGAGGGACAGGGGGACTAACACTGAAGCTTTCTTT. Its protein product is CASSLRDRGTNTEAFF.